The clone carrying this TCR beta chain was seen many times. Its antigen is not identified. The data were taken from a study of Graves' ophthalmopathy and Graves' hyperthyroidism. Study results and limitations: As the model predicted ophthalmopathy progression, it achieved a sensitivity of nearly 71% and a specificity of around 73%.

V lost 0 bases and J lost 0, with 6 bases in between. This CDR3 has 14 residues. The germline gives CDR1 MGHRA, CDR2 YSYEKL. RNA transcripts served as template for amplifying TCR beta CDR3 sequences. HTBI primers were used in a first-round RT-PCR, which preceded a second-round multiplex PCR. TCRdb redid the calling of the multiplex PCR reads with MiXCR, one entry per CDR3 protein. The sample lists approximately 160,000 distinct CDR3 sequences; roughly 37% were seen once. Sequencing input: peripheral blood. This receptor was identified in a woman aged 40 to 50 with Graves' ophthalmopathy. V is TRBV4-1 and J is TRBJ2-7; the D call may be TRBD1 or TRBD2 (5 bases each). In DNA, the CDR3 is TGCGCCAGCAGCCAAGAGAGGGGCTCCTACGAGCAGTACTTC. Amino acids: CASSQERGSYEQYF.